This note documents a single T cell receptor (beta chain) sequence. This sample stems from a study of OX40 agonist ivuxolimab in advanced cancers. Blood samples were obtained at baseline, cycle 4 day 1, and cycle 7 day 1. The table came from immunoSEQ multiplex PCR; TCRdb's copy has only in-frame clones and leaves some out. The repertoire holds just over 40,000 clones, with 85% as singletons. The CDR3 totals 15 residues. With 6 bases clipped from V and 0 bases from J, the junction kept 3 bases outside the gene matches. Germline CDR1 reads MDHEN; CDR2 reads SYDVKM. The sample in question was CD4+ or CD8+ T cells sorted from blood, obtained in a trial of the OX40 agonist ivuxolimab. V is TRBV28 and J is TRBJ2-7; TRBD2 aligns across 12 bases. The sequence derives from an adult with an advanced solid tumor such as melanoma, head and neck, liver or kidney cancer. The CDR3 spells CASSWTSGISYEQYF. The CDR3 region has the DNA TGTGCCAGCAGCTGGACTAGCGGGATCTCCTACGAGCAGTACTTC.